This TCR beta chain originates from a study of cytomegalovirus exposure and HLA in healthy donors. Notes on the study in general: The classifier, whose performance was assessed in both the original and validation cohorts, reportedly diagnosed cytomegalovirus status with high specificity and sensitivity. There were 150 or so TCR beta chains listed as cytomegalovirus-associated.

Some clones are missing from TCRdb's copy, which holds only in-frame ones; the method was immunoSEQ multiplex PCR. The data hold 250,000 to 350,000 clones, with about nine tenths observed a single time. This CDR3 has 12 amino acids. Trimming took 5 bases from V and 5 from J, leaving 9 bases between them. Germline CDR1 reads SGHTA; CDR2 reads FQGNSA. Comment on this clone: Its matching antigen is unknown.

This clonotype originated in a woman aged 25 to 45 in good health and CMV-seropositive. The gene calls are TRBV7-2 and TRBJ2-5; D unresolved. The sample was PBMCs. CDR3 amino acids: CASSRPRETQYF. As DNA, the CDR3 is TGTGCCAGCAGCCGTCCTCGGGAGACCCAGTACTTC. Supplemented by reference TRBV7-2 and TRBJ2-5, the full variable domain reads GAGVSQSPSNKVTEKGKDVELRCDPISGHTALYWYRQSLGQGLEFLIYFQGNSAPDKSGLPSDRFSAERTGGSVSTLTIQRTQQEDSAVYLCASSRPRETQYFGPGTRLLVL.